This T cell receptor beta chain was identified during a study of shared T cell receptors in the human thymus. CDR1 is MGHDK and CDR2 is SYGVNS in the germline V gene. This CDR3 comprises 15 residues. V was pared by 6 bases and J by 3 bases, with 5 bases of the junction left unmatched. Profiled with immunoSEQ multiplex PCR; TCRdb holds only in-frame clones, not every one. Of about 380,000 clones listed, just under 95% are singletons. This sequence joins TRBV25-1 and TRBJ2-3; TRBD1 matches at 11 bases. This clonotype originated in a human donor. Source material: thymocytes. The CDR3 is CASRDRGRSTDTQYF. The CDR3 region has the DNA TGTGCCAGCAGGGACAGGGGGCGTAGTACAGATACGCAGTATTTT.